What follows are 27 T cell receptor beta chains derived from one specimen sequenced in a study of T cell repertoires in cytomegalovirus infection. Each CDR3 protein is one row after TCRdb ran MiXCR on the reads. The sample records approximately 500,000 distinct CDR3 sequences, 16% being singletons. Input material: CD8+ T cells from PBMCs. The source of these receptors is a human donor in good health (CMV status not recorded). Some clones in this sample may be carry-over from other donors' samples.

This rearrangement joins TRBV3-1 to TRBJ2-2; TRBD2 is a possible D gene (5 bases). This CDR3 region has 16 residues. V was trimmed by 4 bases and J by 3 bases, leaving 15 bases between them. CDR1 LGHDT and CDR2 YNNKEL come from the germline V gene (reference sequence). The chain's CDR3 is CASSLTSTADTGELFF. The CDR3 coding sequence is TGTGCCAGCAGCCTTACGAGCACAGCGGACACCGGGGAGCTGTTTTTT. The whole variable domain, filled in from reference TRBV3-1 and TRBJ2-2, reads DTAVSQTPKYLVTQMGNDKSIKCEQNLGHDTMYWYKQDSKKFLKIMFSYNNKELIINETVPNRFSPKSPDKAHLNLHINSLELGDSAVYFCASSLTSTADTGELFFGEGSRLTVL.

J is TRBJ2-1 and V is TRBV9; 11 nucleotides align to TRBD1. The V and J ends lost 0 bases and 8 bases, in that order; junction bases with no gene match: 4. Germline CDR1 is SGDLS and CDR2 is YYNGEE. The CDR3 totals 15 residues. DNA for the CDR3: TGTGCCAGCAGCGTAGAGGACAGGGGGCGGCATGAGCAGTTCTTC. Its translation: CASSVEDRGRHEQFF.

This clonotype was seen more than once but under ten times. V gene TRBV5-1 combines with J gene TRBJ1-2; the D is unclear. This CDR3 contains 13 residues. The V and J ends lost 0 bases and 4 bases respectively, with 7 bases between them. Germline loops: CDR1 SGHRS, CDR2 YFSETQ. CDR3 in amino acids: CASSLDTSYGYTF. The CDR3 coding sequence is TGCGCCAGCAGCTTGGACACCAGCTATGGCTACACCTTC.

This clonotype has a count of ten or more. The chain combines TRBV27 with TRBJ2-7; TRBD1 is a possible D gene (5 bases). The CDR3 contains 13 residues. Germline V lookup: CDR1 MNHEY, CDR2 SMNVEV (reference sequence). V gave up 6 bases and J gave up 2 bases, with 11 bases separating them. The chain's CDR3 is CASRPTATYEQYF. The CDR3 region has the DNA TGTGCCAGCAGACCGACAGCTACCTACGAGCAGTACTTC.

This clonotype has at least ten counts. This chain links TRBV7-3 with TRBJ1-2; unclear D gene. V lost 3 bases and J 3 bases, leaving 11 bases between the germline ends. CDR3 size: 14 residues. Germline V gives CDR1 SGHTA, CDR2 FQGTGA. CDR3 residues: CASSLAGNDYGYTF. The DNA of the CDR3 is TGTGCCAGCAGCTTGGCCGGCAACGACTATGGCTACACCTTC.

In this sample, this clonotype turned up a few times. The chain has TRBV9 and TRBJ1-5; 7 bases align to TRBD1. This CDR3 is built from 15 residues. CDR1 is SGDLS, CDR2 YYNGEE, per germline. V shed 0 bases, J shed 4 bases, and the junction held 4 bases outside the gene matches. The CDR3 nucleotides read TGTGCCAGCAGCGTAGACGGACAGGTAAATCAGCCCCAGCATTTT. Translated, it gives CASSVDGQVNQPQHF.

This clonotype came up a few times. The chain links TRBV27 to TRBJ1-2, with D possibly being TRBD1 (6 bases). CDR3 size: 12 residues. Between the trimmed V and J ends, which lost 9 bases and 8 bases, there was a span of 16 bases. Germline lookup yields CDR1 MNHEY and CDR2 SMNVEV (reference sequence). DNA of the CDR3: TGTGCCAGTTATGGGGGGGCGGAGGGCTACACCTTC. Amino acid sequence: CASYGGAEGYTF.

A note on this clonotype: Its ends do not fully match the called genes, so a read error is possible. This chain connects TRBV20-1 to TRBJ2-7, with TRBD2 matching 12 bases. Germline V lookup: CDR1 DFQATT, CDR2 SNEGSKA (reference sequence). The CDR3 has 14 residues. Here the CDR3 DNA reads TGCAGTGCAAGAGCCCTAGCGGGGGGGCGGGAGCAGTACTTC. This encodes CSARALAGGREQYF.

This clonotype was counted only a few times. The chain combines TRBV7-9 with TRBJ2-1, with TRBD1 matching 9 bases. Germline V gives CDR1 SEHNR, CDR2 FQNEAQ (reference sequence). After removal of 1 base from V and 6 bases from J, the junction contained 4 bases not matched to a gene. There are 15 residues in the CDR3. The CDR3 sequence is CASSLVRDRVNEQFF. The CDR3 nucleotides read TGTGCCAGCAGCTTAGTCAGGGACAGGGTCAATGAGCAGTTCTTC.

At least ten counts were recorded for this clonotype. J is TRBJ2-2 and V is TRBV12-5; D perhaps matches TRBD1 (5 bases). V was cut by 6 bases and J by 4 bases, with 15 bases left in between. CDR3 length equals 15 residues. Germline assignment: CDR1 LGHNT and CDR2 FRNRAP. CDR3 in DNA: TGTGCTAGTGGGACCCTAACAGGAGTCACCGGGGAGCTGTTTTTT. Translating it yields CASGTLTGVTGELFF.

There are a few counts of this clonotype. V and J are TRBV6-1 and TRBJ2-2; no clear D gene. The V gene's germline CDR1 is MNHNS and CDR2 SASEGT. Trimming took off 7 bases at V and 5 bases at J, with 5 bases between the two ends. The CDR3 has 11 residues. The CDR3 DNA sequence: TGTGCCAGCATTGTTACCGGGGAGCTGTTTTTT. This encodes CASIVTGELFF.

This clonotype was detected only a few times. The gene calls are TRBV2 and TRBJ2-3; D may be TRBD2 (5 bases). The CDR3 runs to 14 residues. Germline V gives CDR1 SNHLY, CDR2 FYNNEI. Trimming shortened V by 3 bases and J by 5 bases, and 12 bases separated the two germline ends. In nucleotides, the CDR3 is TGTGCCAGCAGTGACAGGAGACGGGAAGATACGCAGTATTTT. Amino acids: CASSDRRREDTQYF.

This clonotype was detected ten times or more. The rearrangement joins TRBV6-1 to TRBJ2-3; 7 bases are a match to TRBD1. The germline CDR1 and CDR2 sequences are MNHNS and SASEGT. The ends lost 6 bases at V and 2 bases at J; junction bases unmatched: 14. The CDR3 is made up of 17 amino acids. CDR3 nucleotide sequence: TGTGCCAGCAGAACAGGGGCGGTCCTAAGGTTCACAGATACGCAGTATTTT. Its protein product is CASRTGAVLRFTDTQYF.

This clonotype was seen a few times. This chain connects TRBV7-6 to TRBJ2-7; weak D call: TRBD1 (5 bases). Germline lookup yields CDR1 SGHVS and CDR2 FNYEAQ. V was cut by 8 bases and J by 5 bases, with 16 bases left in between. The CDR3 has 13 amino acids. The DNA of the CDR3 is TGTGCCAGCGTTAGGGGAAGGGGCGACGAGCAGTACTTC. Protein: CASVRGRGDEQYF. The variable domain in full, with the rest retrieved from reference TRBV7-6 and TRBJ2-7, is GAGVSQSPRYKVTKRGQDVALRCDPISGHVSLYWYRQALGQGPEFLTYFNYEAQQDKSGLPNDRFSAERPEGSISTLTIQRTEQRDSAMYRCASVRGRGDEQYFGPGTRLTVT.

The chain recombines TRBV12-3 or TRBV12-4 with TRBJ2-5; D is tentatively TRBD1 or TRBD2 (6 bases each). Trimming took 11 bases from V and 1 from J, leaving 17 bases between them. The CDR3 loop spans 14 amino acids. The CDR3 region has the DNA TGTGCCGTTGGGGTGCGGGACACCCAAGAGACCCAGTACTTC. This sequence encodes CAVGVRDTQETQYF.

The CDR3 coding sequence is TGTGCCACCAGCAGGTCCACAGGGGCGGGCACTGAAGCTTTCTTT. This gives the protein CATSRSTGAGTEAFF. This chain uses TRBV15 with TRBJ1-1, with 7 bases that match TRBD1. CDR1 and CDR2 from the germline V gene are LNHNV and YYDKDF (reference sequence). V dropped 3 bases and J dropped 4; count of bases not matched to a gene: 8. The CDR3 sequence is 15 residues long.

This clonotype was recorded a few times. J is TRBJ2-5 and V is TRBV7-6; D not certain. Germline V gene lookup returns CDR1 SGHVS and CDR2 FNYEAQ. The V end was cut by 4 bases, the J end by 5 bases, with 11 bases between. The CDR3 spans 13 residues. CDR3 sequence reads: CASSSTKEETQYF. DNA for the CDR3: TGTGCCAGCAGCTCCACCAAGGAGGAGACCCAGTACTTC.

This clonotype was seen ten or more times. The V call is TRBV4-1, the J call TRBJ2-5; no definite D call. With 0 bases removed from V and 2 bases from J, the gap between germline ends came to 10 bases. Germline CDR1 reads MGHRA; CDR2 reads YSYEKL. The CDR3 runs to 15 residues. CDR3 in DNA: TGCGCCAGCAGCCAAGATTACGGAACTCAAGAGACCCAGTACTTC. Residues: CASSQDYGTQETQYF.

This clonotype was observed a handful of times. J is TRBJ1-1 and V is TRBV5-5, with a tentative D call TRBD1 (6 bases). Germline CDR1 and CDR2: SGHKS and YYEKEE (reference sequence). The CDR3 consists of 17 residues. V gave up 6 bases and J gave up 0 bases, with 21 bases separating them. The CDR3: CASTIFERNRVNTEAFF. The CDR3 DNA is TGTGCCAGCACCATCTTTGAGCGAAACAGGGTGAACACTGAAGCTTTCTTT.

In regard to this clonotype: A read error is possible here, since a much larger clone lies one base away. J is TRBJ2-7 and V is TRBV20-1; D perhaps matches TRBD2 (6 bases). The CDR3 sequence is 14 residues long. Germline lookup yields CDR1 DFQATT and CDR2 SNEGSKA (reference sequence). The chain's CDR3 is CSATPRLDSYDQYF. Written as DNA, the CDR3 is TGCAGTGCTACCCCTCGACTAGACTCCTACGATCAGTACTTC.

Worth noting for this clonotype: This could be a read error, since a much larger clone is one nucleotide away. Likely a read error: the CDR3 ends without its conserved phenylalanine or tryptophan. The V and J genes are TRBV27 and TRBJ1-2; D unresolved. The CDR3 is 13 residues long. Germline values: CDR1 MNHEY, CDR2 SMNVEV (reference sequence). V lost 5 bases and J 4 bases, leaving 11 bases between the germline ends. The CDR3 protein is CASSPGPFYGYTL. The CDR3 bases are TGTGCCAGCAGTCCCGGACCCTTCTATGGCTACACCTTA.

This clonotype has a handful of counts. V and J are TRBV5-1 and TRBJ2-3; 7 positions match TRBD2. The CDR3 loop spans 16 amino acids. J was trimmed by 1 base and V by 0 bases; bases with no gene match: 5. CDR1 and CDR2 from the germline V gene are SGHRS and YFSETQ. In DNA, the CDR3 is TGCGCCAGCAGCTTGGCCCTGGCGGGGGGCACAGATACGCAGTATTTT. The encoded protein is CASSLALAGGTDTQYF.

This clonotype was detected only a few times. The V and J genes are TRBV19 and TRBJ2-7, with TRBD2 as a possible D gene (5 bases). V dropped 5 bases and J dropped 3 bases, with 20 bases sitting between them. Germline CDR1 is LNHDA and CDR2 is SQIVND (reference sequence). The CDR3 runs to 16 residues. The CDR3 protein is CASSPPEGRSDYEQYF. The CDR3 DNA reads as TGTGCCAGTAGTCCCCCAGAGGGCAGGTCGGACTACGAGCAGTACTTC.

A word on this clonotype: A much larger clone is a single base away; this may be a read error. This CDR3 fails to terminate in the conserved phenylalanine or tryptophan, so it likely reflects a read error. The rearrangement joins TRBV19 to TRBJ1-1, with D unresolved. CDR1 and CDR2 from the germline V gene are LNHDA and SQIVND (reference sequence). The CDR3 length is 17 residues. Trimming took off 1 base at V and 2 bases at J, with 17 bases between the two ends. The CDR3 DNA reads as TGTGCCAGTAGTATAGGGGCCTTGCGACGGATTAACACTGAAGCTTTCTCT. Translating it yields CASSIGALRRINTEAFS.

In the case of this clonotype: A clone one base away is much larger, so this may be a read error. Lacking the conserved final phenylalanine or tryptophan, this CDR3 likely reflects a read error. This chain joins TRBV7-8 and TRBJ1-6; D call uncertain. Looked up from germline, CDR1 is SGHVS and CDR2 is FQNEAQ. The CDR3 is 14 residues long. V lost 5 bases and J 0 bases, leaving 5 bases between the germline ends. The DNA for the CDR3 is TGTGCCAGCAGCACTAGCTCCTATAATTCACCCCTCCACTCT. Its protein is CASSTSSYNSPLHS.

The chain joins TRBV4-2 to TRBJ2-1, with 8 bases lining up with TRBD2. Trimming cost V 2 bases and J 14 bases; bases outside gene matches: 14. This CDR3 has 15 residues. The germline V gene encodes CDR1 LGHNA and CDR2 YNFKEQ. CDR3 nucleotides: TGTGCCAGCAGCCAAAAGACTAGCGACATAAGCGAGAAGTTCTTC. It is translated as CASSQKTSDISEKFF.

This clonotype appeared a few times. The DNA of the CDR3 is TGCAGTGCTAGGACGGGAAGTGACACTGAAGCTTTCTTT. Its translation: CSARTGSDTEAFF. The chain joins TRBV20-1 to TRBJ1-1; no reliable D call. CDR1 is DFQATT and CDR2 is SNEGSKA in the germline V gene (reference sequence). Trimming removed 3 bases from V and 3 bases from J, with 11 bases in between. The CDR3 loop spans 13 amino acids.